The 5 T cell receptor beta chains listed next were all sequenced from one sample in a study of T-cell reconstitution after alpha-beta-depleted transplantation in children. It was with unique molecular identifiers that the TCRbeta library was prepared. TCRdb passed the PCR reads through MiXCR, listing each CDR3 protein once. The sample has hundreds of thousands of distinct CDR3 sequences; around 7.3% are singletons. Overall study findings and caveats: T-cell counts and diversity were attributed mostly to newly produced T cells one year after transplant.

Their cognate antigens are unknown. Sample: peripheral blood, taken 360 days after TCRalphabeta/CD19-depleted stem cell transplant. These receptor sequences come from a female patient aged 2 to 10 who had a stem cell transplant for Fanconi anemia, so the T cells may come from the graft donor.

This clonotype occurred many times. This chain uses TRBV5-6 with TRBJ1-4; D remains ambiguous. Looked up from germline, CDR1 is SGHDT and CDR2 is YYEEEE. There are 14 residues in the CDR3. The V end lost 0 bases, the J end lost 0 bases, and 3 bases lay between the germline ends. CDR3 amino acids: CASSLGPTNEKLFF. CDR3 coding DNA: TGTGCCAGCAGCTTGGGGCCAACTAATGAAAAACTGTTTTTT.

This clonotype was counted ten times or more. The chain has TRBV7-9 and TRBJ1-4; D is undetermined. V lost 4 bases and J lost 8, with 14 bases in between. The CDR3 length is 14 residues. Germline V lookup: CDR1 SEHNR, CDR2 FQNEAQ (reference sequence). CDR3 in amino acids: CASSSVGHGEKLFF. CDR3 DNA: TGTGCCAGCAGCTCAGTGGGCCACGGGGAAAAACTGTTTTTT.

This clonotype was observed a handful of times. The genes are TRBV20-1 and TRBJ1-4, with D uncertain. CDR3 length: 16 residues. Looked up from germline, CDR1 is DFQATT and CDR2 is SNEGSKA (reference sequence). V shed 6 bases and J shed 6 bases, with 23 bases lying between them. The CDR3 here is CSAAFPTPAQDEKLFF. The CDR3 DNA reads TGCAGTGCCGCTTTCCCGACTCCCGCCCAAGATGAAAAACTGTTTTTT.

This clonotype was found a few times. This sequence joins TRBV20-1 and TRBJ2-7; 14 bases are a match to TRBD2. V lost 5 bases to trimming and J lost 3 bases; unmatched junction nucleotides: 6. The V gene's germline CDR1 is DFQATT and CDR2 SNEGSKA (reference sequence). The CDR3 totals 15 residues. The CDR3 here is CSARLAGGLYYEQYF. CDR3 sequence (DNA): TGCAGTGCTCGACTAGCGGGGGGGCTCTACTACGAGCAGTACTTC.

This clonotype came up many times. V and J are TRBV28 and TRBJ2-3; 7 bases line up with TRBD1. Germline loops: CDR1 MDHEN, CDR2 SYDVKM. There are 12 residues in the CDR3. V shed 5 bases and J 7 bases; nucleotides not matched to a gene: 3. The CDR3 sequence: CASSTTGYTQYF. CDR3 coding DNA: TGTGCCAGCAGTACGACAGGGTATACGCAGTATTTT.